These 7 T cell receptor beta chains came from one sample sequenced in a study of sequential checkpoint blockade in melanoma. Treatment here: randomized to nivolumab then ipilimumab (arm A) or the reverse (arm B). Clones were read by immunoSEQ multiplex PCR, and TCRdb kept only the in-frame ones, dropping some. The sample consists of some 9,200 clones, approximately 25% of them appearing once. The sequencing here drew on tumor tissue (inferred from file names), taken from a patient given nivolumab and ipilimumab in sequence. These receptors were collected from a human donor with melanoma.

This clone was seen repeatedly, ten times or more. CDR3 amino acids: CASSLGGNPSETQYF. CDR3 bases: TGCGCCAGCAGCTTAGGGGGGAACCCCTCGGAGACCCAGTACTTC. This chain uses TRBV23-1 with TRBJ2-5; D tentatively fits TRBD1 or TRBD2 (6 bases each). TRBV23-1 is classed as an ORF, of uncertain function. The V end lost 6 bases, the J end lost 5 bases, and 19 bases lay between the germline ends. The length of the CDR3 is 15 residues.

The chain is built from TRBV28 and TRBJ1-1, with 7 nucleotides matching TRBD1. J lost 1 base, V lost 6 bases, and 8 bases had no gene match. In germline, CDR1 is MDHEN, CDR2 SYDVKM. The CDR3 is 15 residues long. The DNA of the CDR3 is TGTGCCAGCAGACAACAGGGGTCGGGGAACACTGAAGCTTTCTTT. Protein sequence: CASRQQGSGNTEAFF.

The table lists this clone with a count of one. The chain carries TRBV29-1 and TRBJ2-1; a possible D gene is TRBD2 (5 bases). V was trimmed by 7 bases and J by 0 bases, leaving 10 bases between them. Germline values: CDR1 SQVTM, CDR2 ANQGSEA. CDR3 size: 13 residues. The CDR3 is CSANRDSYNEQFF. DNA of the CDR3: TGCAGCGCCAACCGGGACTCCTACAATGAGCAGTTCTTC.

Many counts were recorded for this clone. The CDR3 reads CASSLGQLLTGELFF. CDR3 DNA: TGTGCCAGCAGCCTGGGACAGCTACTCACCGGGGAGCTGTTTTTT. The chain links TRBV11-3 to TRBJ2-2, with 7 bases fitting TRBD1. The germline V gene encodes CDR1 SGHNT and CDR2 YENEEA. Trimming at V came to 5 bases and at J to 4 bases, leaving 7 bases not matched to a gene. This CDR3 has 15 amino acids.

The gene calls are TRBV4-1 and TRBJ1-2; no clear D gene. Germline V lookup: CDR1 MGHRA, CDR2 YSYEKL. Between the trimmed V and J ends, which lost 0 bases and 4 bases, there was a span of 6 bases. This CDR3 has 13 residues. The CDR3 loop is CASSQELSYGYTF. DNA of the CDR3: TGCGCCAGCAGCCAAGAACTGAGCTATGGCTACACCTTC.

This clone was seen more than once but under ten times. Here the CDR3 reads CASSTPGFSSTGANVLTF. CDR3 DNA sequence: TGTGCCAGTAGCACCCCAGGGTTTTCCTCCACTGGGGCCAACGTCCTGACTTTC. The chain couples TRBV19 to TRBJ2-6; TRBD1 is a possible D gene (5 bases). This CDR3 contains 18 residues. Per the germline V gene, CDR1 is LNHDA and CDR2 is SQIVND (reference sequence). V lost 6 bases to trimming and J lost 2 bases, with 20 bases between them.

The rearrangement uses TRBV18 and TRBJ2-6, with D perhaps being TRBD1 or TRBD2 (7 bases each). CDR1 and CDR2 from the germline V gene are KGHSH and LQKENI. The germline V and J ends were trimmed by 0 bases and 3 bases, with 12 bases remaining between them. This CDR3 has 17 amino acids. The CDR3: CASSPPARGGGANVLTF. The CDR3 region has the DNA TGTGCCAGCTCACCACCCGCCAGGGGGGGTGGGGCCAACGTCCTGACTTTC.